This is a list of T cell receptor beta chains from one sample in a study of cytomegalovirus exposure and HLA in healthy donors. Clones were sequenced by immunoSEQ multiplex PCR, and TCRdb holds only the in-frame ones, with some missing. Here the sample spans 150,000 to 200,000 clones, around 84% being singletons. Sequenced material: PBMCs. The receptors come from a man aged 18-30 years in good health and CMV-seropositive. The CDR3 runs from the conserved cysteine through the conserved F or W. A D gene is named only where the DNA matches it firmly. Some rows have no size entry. The others give once, few or many, or a class for an expanded clone.

J	size	D	length	V	DNA	CDR3
TRBJ1-1	.	.	13	TRBV13	TGTGCCAGCAGATTTATTTTGAACACTGAAGCTTTCTTT	CASRFILNTEAFF
TRBJ2-7	few	TRBD2	16	TRBV27	TGTGCCAGCAGTCCCCTAGCGGGAGGACCTCCCTACGAGCAGTACTTC	CASSPLAGGPPYEQYF
TRBJ1-4	.	TRBD1	15	TRBV6-6	TGTGCCAGCAGTTATGGGGACAGAACTAATGAAAAACTGTTTTTT	CASSYGDRTNEKLFF
TRBJ2-1	.	.	17	TRBV7-3	TGTGCCAGCAGCTTAACCCTGAGGAGGGTCCCCTACAATGAGCAGTTCTTC	CASSLTLRRVPYNEQFF
TRBJ1-1	.	TRBD1	11	TRBV6-9	TGTGCCAGAGGGACAGGGGCTGAAGCTTTCTTT	CARGTGAEAFF
TRBJ1-1	.	.	11	TRBV6-5	TGTGCCAGCACCAGGGGCACTGAAGCTTTCTTT	CASTRGTEAFF
TRBJ2-5	.	.	12	TRBV2	TGTGCCAGCGGGGGAGGTACAGAGACCCAGTACTTC	CASGGGTETQYF
TRBJ2-2	.	.	13	TRBV28	TGTGCCAGCAACCGGGATCGGACCGGGGAGCTGTTTTTT	CASNRDRTGELFF
TRBJ2-1	.	.	14	TRBV5-6	TGTGCCAGCAGCTTGTATCCGGTCTACAATGAGCAGTTCTTC	CASSLYPVYNEQFF
TRBJ2-2	.	.	16	TRBV4-3	TGCGCCAGCAGCCAAGTGGCCGGGAGAAGCACCGGGGAGCTGTTTTTT	CASSQVAGRSTGELFF
TRBJ1-2	once	TRBD1	17	TRBV7-6	TGTGCCAGCAGCTTAGGCGGCAGGGGGGCGGCCGGCTATGGCTACACCTTC	CASSLGGRGAAGYGYTF
TRBJ1-4	.	.	12	TRBV7-2	TGTGCCAGCAGCTTCAGAAATGAAAAACTGTTTTTT	CASSFRNEKLFF
TRBJ2-7	.	.	16	TRBV6-1	TGTGCCAGCAGTGAAGTGGGTAGCGGTCCTCCCTACGAGCAGTACTTC	CASSEVGSGPPYEQYF
TRBJ2-2	.	TRBD1	14	TRBV28	TGTGCCAGCACCAGGACAGGGGCCACCGGGGAGCTGTTTTTT	CASTRTGATGELFF
TRBJ1-2	.	.	14	TRBV23-1	TGCGCCAGCAGTCAATCCAGGGGCGACTATGGCTACACCTTC	CASSQSRGDYGYTF
TRBJ2-4	.	.	12	TRBV6-5	TGTGCCAGCAGTCAGGGATTTGACATTCAGTACTTC	CASSQGFDIQYF
TRBJ2-7	.	TRBD1	16	TRBV9	TGTGCCAGCAGCACTACCTCAGGGGGCGCAAAATACGAGCAGTACTTC	CASSTTSGGAKYEQYF
TRBJ2-1	.	TRBD2	15	TRBV4-3	TGCGCCAGCAGTCCCGGACTAGCGGGAGGGCATGAGCAGTTCTTC	CASSPGLAGGHEQFF
TRBJ1-5	.	TRBD1	15	TRBV2	TGTGCCAGCAGGGGAAAAACAGGGGGCGATCAGCCCCAGCATTTT	CASRGKTGGDQPQHF
TRBJ2-3	.	TRBD2	15	TRBV5-6	TGTGCCAGCAGCTTGGTAGGACTAGAGGCAGATACGCAGTATTTT	CASSLVGLEADTQYF
TRBJ2-3	.	.	13	TRBV11-3	TGTGCCAGCAGCTTTTACAGGGAGGATACGCAGTATTTT	CASSFYREDTQYF
TRBJ2-7	.	TRBD1	14	TRBV19	TGTGCCAGTAGTATTCCGGGACAGGGCTACGAGCAGTACTTC	CASSIPGQGYEQYF
TRBJ1-5	.	.	13	TRBV30	TGTGCCTGGGGCCATTATAGCAATCAGCCCCAGCATTTT	CAWGHYSNQPQHF
TRBJ2-2	few	.	16	TRBV7-9	TGTGCCAGCAGCCTAAAGCCCGGTCCGAACACCGGGGAGCTGTTTTTT	CASSLKPGPNTGELFF
TRBJ2-1	.	.	16	TRBV7-8	TGTGCCAGCACCCAAACTCAGGGGATCCTCTACAATGAGCAGTTCTTC	CASTQTQGILYNEQFF
TRBJ1-2	.	TRBD1	17	TRBV13	TGTGCCAGCAGCTCAAACTCAATGAGGACAGGGGCGCGTGGCTACACCTTC	CASSSNSMRTGARGYTF
TRBJ2-1	.	TRBD2	13	TRBV6-5	TGTGCCAGCAGTTTAGGCGGGGGTCAAGAGCAGTTCTTC	CASSLGGGQEQFF
TRBJ1-3	.	.	10	TRBV28	TGTGCCAGCCAGCGTAACACCATATATTTT	CASQRNTIYF
TRBJ2-7	.	.	13	TRBV5-4	TGTGCCAGCAGCTTGGAGACAGCCTACGAGCAGTACTTC	CASSLETAYEQYF
TRBJ1-2	.	.	14	TRBV6-1	TGTGCCAGCAGTGAAGCGCTTCCGGCAGGAGGCTACACCTTC	CASSEALPAGGYTF
TRBJ2-2	.	.	13	TRBV28	TGTGCCAGCCGAACCAGCGCCACCGGGGAGCTGTTTTTT	CASRTSATGELFF
TRBJ1-5	.	.	13	TRBV11-3	TGTGCCAGCAGCCCTTTAAGCAATCAGCCCCAGCATTTT	CASSPLSNQPQHF
TRBJ1-3	.	.	16	TRBV30	TGTGCCTGGAGTGTAATAGGGGCAGTCCATGGAAACACCATATATTTT	CAWSVIGAVHGNTIYF
TRBJ1-3	.	.	12	TRBV6-5	TGTGCCAGCAGCGGGTCTGGAAACACCATATATTTT	CASSGSGNTIYF
TRBJ2-2	.	.	13	TRBV28	TGTGCCAGCAGTTTACGAGGGACCGGGGAGCTGTTTTTT	CASSLRGTGELFF
TRBJ2-3	.	.	13	TRBV19	TGTGCCAGTAGTATCGGCCGGGGAGATACGCAGTATTTT	CASSIGRGDTQYF
TRBJ1-1	.	.	13	TRBV4-3	TGCGCCAGCAGCTTACGCGTCGGGTTAGAGGCTTTCTTT	CASSLRVGLEAFF
TRBJ2-3	.	TRBD2	12	TRBV9	TGTGCCAGCAGCGGGGGCGCGGGGGCGCAGTATTTT	CASSGGAGAQYF
TRBJ2-7	.	.	14	TRBV4-3	TGCGCCAGCAGCCAAGAGCAGGGGCCCTACGAGCAGTACTTC	CASSQEQGPYEQYF
TRBJ1-1	.	TRBD1	12	TRBV18	TGTGCCAGCTCACCCGGACAGGGAGAAGCTTTCTTT	CASSPGQGEAFF
TRBJ2-2	.	.	13	TRBV6-5	TGTGCCAGCAGGGGGTGGAGGGACGGGGAGCTGTTTTTT	CASRGWRDGELFF
TRBJ2-5	.	.	13	TRBV6-4	TGTGCCAGCAGCGAGAGGCCCGAAGAGACCCAGTACTTC	CASSERPEETQYF
TRBJ2-7	.	TRBD2	19	TRBV18	TGTGCCAGCTCACCACCCATTAGCGGGAGTCCCGAGATTTTCTACGAGCAGTACTTC	CASSPPISGSPEIFYEQYF
TRBJ2-3	.	.	13	TRBV6-4	TGTGCCAGCAGCGCGGATAGGGGAGATACGCAGTATTTT	CASSADRGDTQYF
TRBJ2-7	many	.	15	TRBV4-3	TGCGCCAGCAGCCAAGATTGGGACTCCACCTACGAGCAGTACTTC	CASSQDWDSTYEQYF
TRBJ1-1	.	.	13	TRBV4-1	TGCGCCAGCAGCCAAACAGAGAACACTGAAGCTTTCTTT	CASSQTENTEAFF
TRBJ2-7	many	.	13	TRBV6-1	TGTGCCAGCAGTGAAGCCAGACTCCGGGAGCAGTACTTC	CASSEARLREQYF
TRBJ2-3	.	.	15	TRBV10-3	TGTGCCATCAGTCCTGGCGGAGGCAGCACAGATACGCAGTATTTT	CAISPGGGSTDTQYF
TRBJ1-2	.	.	13	TRBV5-4	TGTGCCAGCAGCGCTCGAGGAGGCTATGGCTACACCTTC	CASSARGGYGYTF
TRBJ2-1	.	TRBD2	14	TRBV27	TGTGCCACCCTCGGGGGGGTCCTCTACAATGAGCAGTTCTTC	CATLGGVLYNEQFF
TRBJ1-2	.	TRBD1	13	TRBV28	TGTGCCAGCAGCCCCCGGACAGGGCGCGGCTACACCTTC	CASSPRTGRGYTF